A selection of T cell receptor beta chains follows, all from one sample in a study of blood T cell repertoires in COVID-19. This table comes from immunoSEQ multiplex PCR, and its TCRdb copy is limited to in-frame clones, with some not included. The sample lists fewer than 120,000 clones, roughly 91% occurring once. The sample taken for sequencing was peripheral blood. All receptors come from a woman between 45 and 65 years old with acute or convalescent COVID-19. CDR3s include the opening cysteine and the closing phenylalanine or tryptophan. D genes are given only for firm matches. A clone size is listed for some rows: how often the clone was seen (once, few, many), or a class if it is expanded.

j_call: TRBJ1-5
d_call: .
clone_size: .
v_call: TRBV5-6
cdr3_nt: TGTGCCAGCAGCTTGGGTGGACAAAGGGGAGGGGAGCCCCAGCATTTT
cdr3_aa: CASSLGGQRGGEPQHF

j_call: TRBJ2-3
d_call: TRBD2
clone_size: .
v_call: TRBV19
cdr3_nt: TGTGCCACCTTCGGGAGGGGCGTAGGTACAGATACGCAGTATTTT
cdr3_aa: CATFGRGVGTDTQYF

j_call: TRBJ2-7
d_call: TRBD2
clone_size: .
v_call: TRBV6-6
cdr3_nt: TGTGCCAGCAGTTACGCTAGCGGGATAAACGAGCAGTACTTC
cdr3_aa: CASSYASGINEQYF

j_call: TRBJ2-1
d_call: TRBD2
clone_size: .
v_call: TRBV27
cdr3_nt: TGTGCCAGCAGTTCAGGCGCGGGAGGTGGTGGGGAGCAGTTCTTC
cdr3_aa: CASSSGAGGGGEQFF

j_call: TRBJ1-1
d_call: .
clone_size: .
v_call: TRBV15
cdr3_nt: TGTGCCACCAGCTTATGGCGGGCAGGGGCGTTGAACACTGAAGCTTTCTTT
cdr3_aa: CATSLWRAGALNTEAFF

j_call: TRBJ1-6
d_call: .
clone_size: once
v_call: TRBV5-1
cdr3_nt: TGCGCCAGCAGCCTAGGTGTAGGGGTGAATTCACCCCTCCACTTT
cdr3_aa: CASSLGVGVNSPLHF

j_call: TRBJ1-2
d_call: .
clone_size: .
v_call: TRBV11-2
cdr3_nt: TGTGCCAGCAGCACGTCGGACAGATATGGCTACACCTTC
cdr3_aa: CASSTSDRYGYTF

j_call: TRBJ1-2
d_call: .
clone_size: .
v_call: TRBV15
cdr3_nt: TGTGCCACCAGCGAGCGCAGTAACTATGGCTACACCTTC
cdr3_aa: CATSERSNYGYTF

j_call: TRBJ2-7
d_call: .
clone_size: .
v_call: TRBV7-2
cdr3_nt: TGTGCCAGCAGCGTCACGGGCGCGGGAAAGAAGGAGCAGTACTTC
cdr3_aa: CASSVTGAGKKEQYF

j_call: TRBJ2-7
d_call: .
clone_size: .
v_call: TRBV21-1
cdr3_nt: TGTGCCAGCATCCCCCCCCGGAGGTCGCGGGAGGTGCGGTACGAGCAGTACTTC
cdr3_aa: CASIPPRRSREVRYEQYF

j_call: TRBJ2-1
d_call: TRBD2
clone_size: .
v_call: TRBV29-1
cdr3_nt: TGCAGCGGGACTAGCGGGAGAGTACACAATGAGCAGTTCTTC
cdr3_aa: CSGTSGRVHNEQFF

j_call: TRBJ2-3
d_call: TRBD2
clone_size: .
v_call: TRBV19
cdr3_nt: TGTGCCAGTAGTAATAGCGGGAGAAGCACAGATACGCAGTATTTT
cdr3_aa: CASSNSGRSTDTQYF

j_call: TRBJ2-7
d_call: .
clone_size: .
v_call: TRBV19
cdr3_nt: TGTGCCAGTAGTATGAACAGGGTTGGCGAGCAGTACTTC
cdr3_aa: CASSMNRVGEQYF

j_call: TRBJ1-3
d_call: .
clone_size: .
v_call: TRBV11-3
cdr3_nt: TGTGCCAGCAGCTCCGCGTCTGGAAACACCATATATTTT
cdr3_aa: CASSSASGNTIYF

j_call: TRBJ1-1
d_call: TRBD1
clone_size: many
v_call: TRBV7-9
cdr3_nt: TGTGCCAGCAGCTTAGCCCCGGGGACAGGGAACACTGAAGCTTTCTTT
cdr3_aa: CASSLAPGTGNTEAFF

j_call: TRBJ2-7
d_call: TRBD1
clone_size: once
v_call: TRBV6-6
cdr3_nt: TGTGCCAGCAGTTACGAATTTCGACAGGGTAGGGACGAGCAGTACTTC
cdr3_aa: CASSYEFRQGRDEQYF

j_call: TRBJ2-7
d_call: TRBD2
clone_size: .
v_call: TRBV18
cdr3_nt: TGTGCCAGCTCACCAGGCGGGAGCTCCTACGAGCAGTACTTC
cdr3_aa: CASSPGGSSYEQYF

j_call: TRBJ1-3
d_call: .
clone_size: .
v_call: TRBV6-5
cdr3_nt: TGTGCCAGCAGTTACAAATGGGGCACAGACACCATATATTTT
cdr3_aa: CASSYKWGTDTIYF

j_call: TRBJ2-7
d_call: .
clone_size: .
v_call: TRBV28
cdr3_nt: TGTGCCAGCAGTCCCGGAGGGGGGGCAATCTACGAGCAGTACTTC
cdr3_aa: CASSPGGGAIYEQYF

j_call: TRBJ1-2
d_call: .
clone_size: .
v_call: TRBV24-1
cdr3_nt: TGTGCCACCAGTGACGCCGCCCCGACCGCCGTTTTCGGGGGCTACACCTTC
cdr3_aa: CATSDAAPTAVFGGYTF

j_call: TRBJ1-6
d_call: .
clone_size: .
v_call: TRBV6-5
cdr3_nt: TGTGCCAGCATTGGGGGGACCTATTCACCCCTCCACTTT
cdr3_aa: CASIGGTYSPLHF

j_call: TRBJ2-3
d_call: .
clone_size: .
v_call: TRBV4-2
cdr3_nt: TGTGCCAGCAGCCAAGACTCAGATACGCAGTATTTT
cdr3_aa: CASSQDSDTQYF

j_call: TRBJ2-7
d_call: TRBD1
clone_size: .
v_call: TRBV6-5
cdr3_nt: TGTGCCAGCACTATATCTGGGACAGGGGCCGAGCAGTACTTC
cdr3_aa: CASTISGTGAEQYF

j_call: TRBJ2-5
d_call: .
clone_size: .
v_call: TRBV24-1
cdr3_nt: TGTGCCACCAGTGACACCGGACTGACGAAAGAGACCCAGTACTTC
cdr3_aa: CATSDTGLTKETQYF

j_call: TRBJ1-2
d_call: .
clone_size: .
v_call: TRBV6-6
cdr3_nt: TGTGCCAGCAGTTATAGCGACAGGAGGAACTATGGCTACACCTTC
cdr3_aa: CASSYSDRRNYGYTF

j_call: TRBJ1-3
d_call: .
clone_size: .
v_call: TRBV20-1
cdr3_nt: TGCAGTGCTAGTCGGGGGGCTATTGGAAACACCATATATTTT
cdr3_aa: CSASRGAIGNTIYF

j_call: TRBJ2-7
d_call: .
clone_size: .
v_call: TRBV19
cdr3_nt: TGTGCCAGTAACCCTAGGGGGGGCACCTACGAGCAGTACTTC
cdr3_aa: CASNPRGGTYEQYF

j_call: TRBJ2-5
d_call: TRBD1
clone_size: .
v_call: TRBV6-1
cdr3_nt: TGTGCCAGCAGTGAAGCTGGGACAGGGGTTGGAGAGACCCAGTACTTC
cdr3_aa: CASSEAGTGVGETQYF

j_call: TRBJ1-4
d_call: .
clone_size: few
v_call: TRBV11-2
cdr3_nt: TGTGCCAGCAGCTTAGTACAGGGCCCTAATGAAAAACTGTTTTTT
cdr3_aa: CASSLVQGPNEKLFF

j_call: TRBJ1-1
d_call: .
clone_size: .
v_call: TRBV11-2
cdr3_nt: TGTGCCAGCAGCATCGACAGGAAGAACACTGAAGCTTTCTTT
cdr3_aa: CASSIDRKNTEAFF

j_call: TRBJ2-1
d_call: .
clone_size: .
v_call: TRBV7-2
cdr3_nt: TGTGCCAGCAGCTCTCAAGGGAGTTTAGCCTACAATGAGCAGTTCTTC
cdr3_aa: CASSSQGSLAYNEQFF

j_call: TRBJ1-5
d_call: TRBD1
clone_size: once
v_call: TRBV3-1/TRBV3-2
cdr3_nt: TGTGCCAGCAGCCAAGAGTGGGGAGGGACAGGGAACAATCAGCCCCAGCATTTT
cdr3_aa: CASSQEWGGTGNNQPQHF

j_call: TRBJ1-6
d_call: .
clone_size: .
v_call: TRBV5-1
cdr3_nt: TGCGCCAGCAGCCCCGACACTAGCTCCTATAATTCACCCCTCCACTTT
cdr3_aa: CASSPDTSSYNSPLHF

j_call: TRBJ2-7
d_call: TRBD2
clone_size: once
v_call: TRBV19
cdr3_nt: TGTGCCAGTACTCCTCCCGGGGGGGGCGGCAACCCATACGAGCAGTACTTC
cdr3_aa: CASTPPGGGGNPYEQYF

j_call: TRBJ2-2
d_call: .
clone_size: .
v_call: TRBV2
cdr3_nt: TGTGCCAGCAGTCAGGCCCTCGTTCCGACGCTGTTTTTT
cdr3_aa: CASSQALVPTLFF

j_call: TRBJ1-6
d_call: .
clone_size: .
v_call: TRBV3-1/TRBV3-2
cdr3_nt: TGTGCCAGCAGCCAACGAAGCGGCCACTCACCCCTCCACTTT
cdr3_aa: CASSQRSGHSPLHF

j_call: TRBJ1-2
d_call: TRBD1
clone_size: .
v_call: TRBV19
cdr3_nt: TGTGCCAGTAGTATGAAGACAGGGTGGTATGGCTACACCTTC
cdr3_aa: CASSMKTGWYGYTF

j_call: TRBJ2-2
d_call: TRBD1
clone_size: .
v_call: TRBV5-6
cdr3_nt: TGTGCCAGCAGCAGGTGGACAGGGAGGACCGGGGAGCTGTTTTTT
cdr3_aa: CASSRWTGRTGELFF

j_call: TRBJ1-6
d_call: TRBD1
clone_size: .
v_call: TRBV30
cdr3_nt: TGTGCCTGGAGTGTCGGGACAGGGAATTCACCCCTCCACTTT
cdr3_aa: CAWSVGTGNSPLHF

j_call: TRBJ1-5
d_call: .
clone_size: .
v_call: TRBV6-1
cdr3_nt: TGTGCCAGCAGTGAAGCGTTCGGGTACAGCAATCAGCCCCAGCATTTT
cdr3_aa: CASSEAFGYSNQPQHF

j_call: TRBJ2-2
d_call: TRBD1
clone_size: .
v_call: TRBV24-1
cdr3_nt: TGTGCCACCAGTGATTTGTCGGCAGGGGGCACCGGGGAGCTGTTTTTT
cdr3_aa: CATSDLSAGGTGELFF

j_call: TRBJ2-7
d_call: TRBD2
clone_size: .
v_call: TRBV11-2
cdr3_nt: TGTGCCAGCAGCTCCTCCCTTCGGACTAGCGGGGCTTTCCACGAGCAGTACTTC
cdr3_aa: CASSSSLRTSGAFHEQYF

j_call: TRBJ2-7
d_call: TRBD1
clone_size: .
v_call: TRBV5-1
cdr3_nt: TGCGCCAGCAGCCCCACTCCGGGACAGGACTACGAGCAGTACTTC
cdr3_aa: CASSPTPGQDYEQYF

j_call: TRBJ1-4
d_call: .
clone_size: .
v_call: TRBV19
cdr3_nt: TGTGCCAGTAGTATAGATCTGGGGGCAGGGAAAGGTGAAAAACTGTTTTTT
cdr3_aa: CASSIDLGAGKGEKLFF

j_call: TRBJ1-1
d_call: .
clone_size: .
v_call: TRBV12-3/TRBV12-4
cdr3_nt: TGTGCCAGCAGTGTCACACCGAACACTGAAGCTTTCTTT
cdr3_aa: CASSVTPNTEAFF

j_call: TRBJ2-5
d_call: TRBD2
clone_size: .
v_call: TRBV3-1/TRBV3-2
cdr3_nt: TGTGCCAGCAGCCAAGATCGCGGGACTAAAGAGACCCAGTACTTC
cdr3_aa: CASSQDRGTKETQYF

j_call: TRBJ1-6
d_call: TRBD1
clone_size: .
v_call: TRBV7-2
cdr3_nt: TGTGCCAGCAGCCCTTGGACAGGAATGGGTTCACCCCTCCACTTT
cdr3_aa: CASSPWTGMGSPLHF